This T cell receptor beta chain is drawn from a study of blood T cell repertoires in COVID-19. Study at large: Whether acute or convalescent, the COVID-19 samples came from the United States, Italy and Spain.

TCRdb's copy holds only in-frame clones and misses some; the assay was immunoSEQ multiplex PCR. The sample shows 150,000 to 200,000 clones, 84% of them seen only once. This clone appeared many times. Sequenced sample: peripheral blood. This TCR was sampled from a woman between 70 and 85 years old with COVID-19, enrolled during active disease.

The CDR3: CATQTNANTGELFF. The CDR3, as DNA: TGTGCCACTCAGACAAACGCGAACACCGGGGAGCTGTTTTTT. This chain links TRBV6-5 with TRBJ2-2; no reliable D call. In germline, CDR1 is MNHEY, CDR2 SVGAGI. V was cut by 10 bases and J by 0 bases, with 12 bases left in between. The CDR3 is 14 residues long.